This T cell receptor beta chain came from a study of blood T cell repertoires in COVID-19. This CDR3 contains 14 residues. V lost 3 bases and J lost 1; bases outside the gene matches: 2. Germline V gives CDR1 SGHRS, CDR2 YFSETQ. The table came from immunoSEQ multiplex PCR; TCRdb's copy has only in-frame clones and leaves some out. This table holds 65,000 to 75,000 clones, roughly nine tenths found once. This sequence joins TRBV5-1 and TRBJ2-7; 9 positions agree with TRBD2. The sample taken for sequencing was peripheral blood. This clonotype was obtained from a man aged 45-65 years with active COVID-19. As DNA, the CDR3 is TGCGCCAGCAGCTCGCTAGCGGGGTCCTACGAGCAGTACTTC. As protein: CASSSLAGSYEQYF.